This TCR beta chain was profiled in a study of vaccination effects on CD4 cells after COVID-19. Study information: Relative to the second dose, post-vaccine samples were obtained a median of 72 days later. Regarding the study as a whole: The authors studied few convalescent patients and collected no early post-infection timepoints.

Clones were sequenced by immunoSEQ multiplex PCR, and TCRdb holds only the in-frame ones, with some missing. The sample carries approximately 83,000 clones, around four fifths recorded once. CDR1 is LNHDA and CDR2 is SQIVND in the germline V gene (reference sequence). This CDR3 is built from 16 residues. Losses at the gene ends were 4 bases for V and 1 base for J; bases not matched to a gene: 5. Expansion with viral peptide pools was applied to antigen-specific CD4+ T cells by the ViraFEST assay prior to sequencing. Once cultured for 9 to 11 days, the cells underwent separation to obtain CD4+ T cells. The vaccine given was either BNT162b2 or mRNA-1273, in two doses. A note on this clone: What it binds is not known.

The receptor's source is a human donor who received a COVID-19 vaccine. The J gene is TRBJ1-5, the V gene TRBV19, with TRBD1 identical over 9 bases. The sequenced sample was CD4+ T cells from PBMCs cultured with HCoV-OC43 spike peptides, obtained after COVID-19 vaccination. Subset indicated: HCoV-OC43 spike overlapping peptide pool stimulation. CDR3 sequence: CASSTGQGLSNQPQHF. The CDR3, as DNA: TGTGCCAGTAGTACCGGACAGGGGTTGAGCAATCAGCCCCAGCATTTT.